The rows below give T cell receptor beta chains drawn from one sample of a study of neurological immune-mediated disorders. In TCRdb, the 5' RACE reads were re-called with MiXCR into one record per CDR3 protein. Of over 60,000 distinct CDR3 sequences in the sample, roughly 4.8% were seen once. The sequenced sample was PBMCs. These receptors were taken from a woman in her forties or fifties with multiple sclerosis. The CDR3 runs from the conserved cysteine through the conserved F or W.

j_call v_call cdr3_aa
TRBJ1-4 TRBV29-1 CSVEGEGEKLFF
TRBJ2-5 TRBV4-3 CASSQDDSGGLDF
TRBJ2-7 TRBV6-2/TRBV6-3 CASIARNSYEQYF
TRBJ1-3 TRBV5-1 CASREKIEGNTIYF
TRBJ2-1 TRBV20-1 CSARDRGFEQFF
TRBJ1-6 TRBV10-3 CAISESGLSPLHF
TRBJ2-1 TRBV21-1 CASSPRLAGGPNEQFF
TRBJ1-1 TRBV21-1 CASSKPTDLRNTEAFF
TRBJ2-2 TRBV6-5 CATLPSGRGTGELFF
TRBJ2-1 TRBV6-2/TRBV6-3 CASSQRTDYNEQFF
TRBJ2-7 TRBV18 CASSPGGYEQYF
TRBJ1-3 TRBV4-3 CASSQDLGSGGNTIYF
TRBJ2-7 TRBV5-1 CASSERGTGYEQYF
TRBJ2-2 TRBV7-9 CASRPTQGALGELFF
TRBJ1-2 TRBV12-3/TRBV12-4 CASSSDGINYGYTF
TRBJ2-3 TRBV5-6 CASSFGGATDTQYF
TRBJ2-3 TRBV11-2 CATRVGAGGRTDTQYF
TRBJ2-3 TRBV20-1 CSGWGRADTQYF
TRBJ2-2 TRBV14 CASSPYIGTGELFF
TRBJ1-1 TRBV5-1 CASSLAAPNTEAFF
TRBJ2-5 TRBV3-1 CASGKRGLDQETQYF
TRBJ2-5 TRBV20-1 CSARDLRGDSIETQYF
TRBJ2-4 TRBV15 CATSGGGDKNIQYF
TRBJ2-3 TRBV10-3 CAISDHGGDTQYF
TRBJ2-1 TRBV15 CATSKAPGLTNHEQFF
TRBJ2-3 TRBV12-3/TRBV12-4 CATSGTGLVGDTQYF
TRBJ1-3 TRBV20-1 CSARDPYGNTIYF
TRBJ2-3 TRBV5-1 CASSVVISTDTQYF
TRBJ1-4 TRBV6-5 CASSYSGTEKLFF
TRBJ2-1 TRBV29-1 CSVENFPRGYEQFF
TRBJ1-1 TRBV27 CASSPMTGGDTEAFF
TRBJ2-5 TRBV20-1 CSARDYVGGETQYF
TRBJ2-5 TRBV6-1 CASSRDLQETQYF
TRBJ1-5 TRBV10-3 CAAKGTAVQPQHF
TRBJ2-1 TRBV18 CASSPRQGDMNEQFF
TRBJ2-3 TRBV3-1 CASSQGLAGATDTQYF
TRBJ1-2 TRBV7-2 CASSLNPTGFFYGYTF
TRBJ2-5 TRBV5-1 CASSLSLAGEETQYF
TRBJ1-1 TRBV12-3/TRBV12-4 CASSLALGGNTEAFF
TRBJ1-6 TRBV20-1 CSAKPGVSYNSPLNF
TRBJ2-4 TRBV28 CASRTGGFLGSIQYF
TRBJ2-3 TRBV5-1 CASCEGLDTQYF